The source of this T cell receptor beta chain is a study of blood T cell repertoires in COVID-19. Across the study: The United States, Italy and Spain were the sources of the acute and convalescent COVID-19 samples. The cDNA or gDNA used as material had been derived from T cells, B-cell-depleted T cells, or PBMCs.

Patients of the Seattle cohort, enrolled during active infection, were followed longitudinally. Authors' methods: Amplification with reference gene primers provided the estimates of nucleated cell counts. The data were produced by immunoSEQ multiplex PCR, yet TCRdb's version contains in-frame clones alone and is incomplete. V and J calls and clone size are given by that table; D and trimming were obtained from the DNA. The sample has roughly 170,000 clones; around 84% are singletons. The CDR3 totals 19 residues. Trimming removed 4 bases at V and 8 bases at J, with 29 bases between. The J gene is TRBJ1-4, the V gene TRBV23-1, with D possibly TRBD1 on 5 matching bases. TRBV23-1 is filed as an ORF, its function uncertain. The sample taken for sequencing was peripheral blood. The sequence came from a woman aged 45-60 years with COVID-19, enrolled during active disease. CDR3 in amino acids: CASSRREASPGGVGEKLFF. The CDR3 region has the DNA TGCGCCAGCAGTCGACGGGAGGCCTCCCCGGGGGGGGTAGGGGAAAAACTGTTTTTT.